This T cell receptor (beta chain) was identified in a study of T cells in tuberculosis. Across the whole study: In South Africa, adults with active tuberculosis were compared with IGRA-negative and latently infected IGRA-positive adolescents. General study results and limits: Active tuberculosis patients had shorter CDR3-alpha; the beta difference was nonsignificant.

The table came from immunoSEQ multiplex PCR; TCRdb's copy has only in-frame clones and leaves some out. The sample contains about 28,000 clones, 90% of which appear only once. To note about this clone: Its antigen is not known.

The sample taken for sequencing was PBMCs. The clonotype was recovered from a donor aged 5-35 years with latent tuberculosis or without tuberculosis infection.

The CDR3 bases are TGTGCCAGCAGCCTTCGGGACAGGGATAATCAGCCCCAGCATTTT. Protein product: CASSLRDRDNQPQHF. This sequence joins TRBV28 and TRBJ1-5, with 9 bases matching TRBD1. Germline assignment: CDR1 MDHEN and CDR2 SYDVKM. The CDR3 covers 15 residues. Unmatched junction bases numbered 7, after V lost 6 bases and J lost 4 bases.